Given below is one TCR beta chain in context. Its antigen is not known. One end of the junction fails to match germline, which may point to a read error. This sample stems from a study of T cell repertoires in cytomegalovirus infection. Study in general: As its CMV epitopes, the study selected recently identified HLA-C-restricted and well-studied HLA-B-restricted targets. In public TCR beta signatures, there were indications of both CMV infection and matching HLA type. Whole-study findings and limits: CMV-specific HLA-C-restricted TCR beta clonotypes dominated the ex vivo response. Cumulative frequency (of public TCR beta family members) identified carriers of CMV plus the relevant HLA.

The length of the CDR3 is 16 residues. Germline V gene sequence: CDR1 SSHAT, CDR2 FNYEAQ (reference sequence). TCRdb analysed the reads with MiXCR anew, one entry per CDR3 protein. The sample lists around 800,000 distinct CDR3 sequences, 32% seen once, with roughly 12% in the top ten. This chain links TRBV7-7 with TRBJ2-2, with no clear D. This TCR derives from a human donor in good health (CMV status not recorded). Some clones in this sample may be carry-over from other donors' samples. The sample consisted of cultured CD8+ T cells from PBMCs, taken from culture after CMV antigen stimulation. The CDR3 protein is CASSLDSRAFPGELFF. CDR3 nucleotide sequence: TGTGCTAGCAGCTTAGATTCCCGGGCCTTTCCCGGGGAGCTGTTTTTT. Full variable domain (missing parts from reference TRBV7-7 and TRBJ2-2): GAGVSQSPRYKVTKRGQDVTLRCDPISSHATLYWYQQALGQGPEFLTYFNYEAQPDKSGLPSDRFSAERPEGSISTLTIQRTEQRDSAMYRCASSLDSRAFPGELFFGEGSRLTVL.